Presented here are 18 T cell receptor beta chains from one specimen sequenced in a study of blood T cell repertoires in COVID-19 (dated by TCRdb to 2018 to 2020). Library creation used the immunoSEQ multiplex PCR assay. TCRdb stores this immuneACCESS table with in-frame sequences only. Part of the clones is absent; in the studies checked, under half of the shortfall reflects unresolved V genes, and no reason is known for the rest. The sample records 65,000 to 90,000 clones, roughly 80% of which are singletons. 4.8% of the sample belongs to the ten largest clones. Material: peripheral blood. Receptor source: a woman of 80 years or more with active or convalescent COVID-19.

This rearrangement joins TRBV7-8 to TRBJ2-7; 7 nucleotides match TRBD1. The CDR3 is made up of 17 amino acids. V lost 4 bases to trimming and J lost 5 bases; unmatched junction nucleotides: 17. The germline V gene has CDR1 SGHVS and CDR2 FQNEAQ. This chain's CDR3 is CASSYKRPQGLKDEQYF. CDR3 DNA: TGTGCCAGCAGCTACAAAAGACCACAGGGGCTGAAGGACGAGCAGTACTTC.

This clone was recorded once. A single base separates this from a much larger clone, so it may be a read error. The chain carries TRBV7-9 and TRBJ2-3, with 8 bases that match TRBD2. The germline V gene has CDR1 SEHNR and CDR2 FQNEAQ (reference sequence). The CDR3 is 14 amino acids. Unmatched junction bases numbered 2, after V lost 3 bases and J lost 3 bases. The CDR3 nucleotides read TGTGCCAGCAGCTTTGCGGGGGGAACAGATACGCAGTATTTT. This encodes CASSFAGGTDTQYF. The full variable domain, its missing parts supplied by reference TRBV7-9 and TRBJ2-3, is DTGVSQNPRHKITKRGQNVTFRCDPISEHNRLYWYRQTLGQGPEFLTYFQNEAQLEKSRLLSDRFSAERPKGSFSTLEIQRTEQGDSAMYLCASSFAGGTDTQYFGPGTRLTVL.

The gene calls are TRBV18 and TRBJ2-7; weak D call: TRBD1 (5 bases). The CDR3 sequence is 14 residues long. CDR1 KGHSH and CDR2 LQKENI come from the germline V gene. The V and J ends lost 3 bases and 2 bases respectively, with 11 bases between them. Here the CDR3 reads CASSPQGGPYEQYF. The CDR3 DNA follows: TGTGCCAGCTCACCGCAGGGTGGGCCCTACGAGCAGTACTTC. Supplemented by reference TRBV18 and TRBJ2-7, the full variable domain reads NAGVMQNPRHLVRRRGQEARLRCSPMKGHSHVYWYRQLPEEGLKFMVYLQKENIIDESGMPKERFSAEFPKEGPSILRIQQVVRGDSAAYFCASSPQGGPYEQYFGPGTRLTVT.

The rearrangement joins TRBV5-1 to TRBJ2-5; 7 bases are a match to TRBD1. From germline, CDR1 is SGHRS and CDR2 YFSETQ. The trim removed 7 bases at V and 2 bases at J, leaving 5 bases unmatched. The CDR3 is 13 amino acids. CDR3 nucleotide sequence: TGCGCCAGCTCGGGACAGCCGCAAGAGACCCAGTACTTC. Translating gives CASSGQPQETQYF.

V gene TRBV28 combines with J gene TRBJ2-1; 11 nucleotides match TRBD2. Germline CDR1 MDHEN, CDR2 SYDVKM. The CDR3 has 17 amino acids. V lost 3 bases to trimming and J lost 4 bases; unmatched junction nucleotides: 8. The CDR3 sequence: CASSFSSGGPGYNEQFF. Here the CDR3 DNA reads TGTGCCAGCAGTTTCTCTAGCGGGGGGCCGGGGTACAATGAGCAGTTCTTC.

The chain uses TRBV6-6 and TRBJ2-3, with 7 bases fitting TRBD2. This CDR3 has 14 residues. Trimming removed 8 bases from V and 1 base from J; junction bases left unmatched: 6. Per germline, CDR1 MNHNY and CDR2 SVGAGI (reference sequence). As DNA, the CDR3 is TGTGCCAGCTTCCGGGCGGGGGGCACAGATACGCAGTATTTT. Its protein is CASFRAGGTDTQYF.

The V gene is TRBV30, the J gene TRBJ2-5; D uncertain. This CDR3 spans 12 amino acids. Germline V gene lookup returns CDR1 GTSNPN and CDR2 SVGIG (reference sequence). Between the trimmed V and J ends, which lost 3 bases and 5 bases, there was a span of 10 bases. CDR3: CAWSRSWETQYF. The CDR3 bases are TGTGCCTGGAGCCGTAGTTGGGAGACCCAGTACTTC.

This chain links TRBV6-5 with TRBJ1-1; a weak D match, TRBD1 (5 bases). V shed 6 bases and J shed 1 base, with 12 bases lying between them. The germline gives CDR1 MNHEY, CDR2 SVGAGI. The CDR3 has 14 residues. The CDR3 reads CASSVAGWNTEAFF. CDR3 coding DNA: TGTGCCAGCAGCGTCGCAGGGTGGAACACTGAAGCTTTCTTT.

This sequence joins TRBV5-1 and TRBJ2-1; D call uncertain. CDR3 length: 14 amino acids. V was pared by 0 bases and J by 4 bases, with 8 bases between. In germline, CDR1 is SGHRS, CDR2 YFSETQ. CDR3 protein: CASSLGSLYNEQFF. The CDR3 nucleotides are TGCGCCAGCAGCTTGGGGTCCCTATACAATGAGCAGTTCTTC.

The chain is built from TRBV29-1 and TRBJ1-2; 7 bases align to TRBD1. Germline lookup yields CDR1 SQVTM and CDR2 ANQGSEA. J was trimmed by 2 bases and V by 3 bases; bases with no gene match: 3. This CDR3 comprises 13 residues. The CDR3 loop is CSVETGLNYGYTF. CDR3 nucleotides: TGCAGCGTTGAGACAGGGTTGAACTATGGCTACACCTTC.

This chain joins TRBV27 and TRBJ2-1, with TRBD1 matching over 8 bases. This CDR3 contains 15 residues. CDR1 is MNHEY, CDR2 SMNVEV, per germline (reference sequence). V shed 6 bases and J 4 bases; nucleotides not matched to a gene: 8. This chain's CDR3 is CASSLDRGRYNEQFF. The DNA of the CDR3 is TGTGCCAGCAGCCTTGACAGGGGCCGTTACAATGAGCAGTTCTTC.

The chain couples TRBV7-6 to TRBJ1-2; 9 bases map to TRBD1. CDR1 and CDR2 (germline): SGHVS, FNYEAQ. The ends lost 5 bases at V and 5 bases at J; junction bases unmatched: 6. The CDR3 covers 14 residues. CDR3 in amino acids: CASSAPGQGYGYTF. The DNA of the CDR3 is TGTGCCAGCAGCGCCCCGGGACAGGGATATGGCTACACCTTC. Full variable domain (remainder filled in from reference TRBV7-6 and TRBJ1-2): GAGVSQSPRYKVTKRGQDVALRCDPISGHVSLYWYRQALGQGPEFLTYFNYEAQQDKSGLPNDRFSAERPEGSISTLTIQRTEQRDSAMYRCASSAPGQGYGYTFGSGTRLTVV.

The genes are TRBV7-9 and TRBJ2-3; TRBD2 matches 13 bases. The CDR3 has 18 amino acids. CDR1 and CDR2 from the germline V gene are SEHNR and FQNEAQ (reference sequence). Trimming at V came to 3 bases and at J to 7 bases, leaving 13 bases not matched to a gene. DNA of the CDR3: TGTGCCAGCAGCTTCCCCAGGACTAGCGGGAGTCGGCAGAATACGCAGTATTTT. Residues: CASSFPRTSGSRQNTQYF.

The V and J genes are TRBV25-1 and TRBJ1-4, with 7 nucleotides matching TRBD1. The CDR3 spans 13 residues. From germline, CDR1 is MGHDK and CDR2 SYGVNS. Trimming cost V 1 base and J 11 bases; bases outside gene matches: 4. The DNA of the CDR3 is TGTGCCAGCAGTGAATCCGGACAGGCGAAACTGTTTTTT. Translated, it gives CASSESGQAKLFF.

This clone was seen more than once but under ten times. This sequence joins TRBV7-3 and TRBJ2-1; 7 bases fit TRBD2. CDR1 is SGHTA and CDR2 is FQGTGA in the germline V gene. The V and J ends lost 3 bases and 7 bases, in that order; junction bases with no gene match: 9. The CDR3 contains 15 residues. The CDR3 sequence is CASSFRASRENEQFF. The CDR3 DNA sequence: TGTGCCAGCAGCTTCCGGGCCTCGCGGGAGAATGAGCAGTTCTTC.

The rearrangement joins TRBV29-1 to TRBJ2-7, with a weak D call TRBD1 (6 bases). The germline V gene has CDR1 SQVTM and CDR2 ANQGSEA. The CDR3 loop spans 13 amino acids. V lost 5 bases to trimming and J lost 0 bases, with 11 bases between them. CDR3 residues: CSVQTGTSYEQYF. CDR3 coding DNA: TGCAGCGTTCAAACAGGGACCTCCTACGAGCAGTACTTC.

The chain recombines TRBV6-5 with TRBJ2-7; TRBD2 aligns across 7 bases. The length of the CDR3 is 15 residues. Germline V gene lookup returns CDR1 MNHEY and CDR2 SVGAGI. Trimming removed 8 bases from V and 2 bases from J; junction bases left unmatched: 12. In DNA, the CDR3 is TGTGCCAGCGGGTCGATGAGCGGGAAACCCTACGAGCAGTACTTC. It encodes CASGSMSGKPYEQYF.

The chain joins TRBV11-2 to TRBJ2-7, with D possibly matching TRBD2 (6 bases). CDR3 length: 13 amino acids. V dropped 9 bases and J dropped 3 bases, with 15 bases sitting between them. Germline CDR1 is SGHAT and CDR2 is FQNNGV. CDR3 protein: CASGRESHYEQYF. The CDR3, as DNA: TGTGCCAGTGGGCGGGAAAGCCACTACGAGCAGTACTTC.